This note documents a single T cell receptor (beta chain) sequence. The specificity of this receptor is unknown. No qualities accompany the bases; no much larger clone lies one base away. Relative to germline, V is missing 7 bases and J is missing 7 bases, with 12 bases of the junction outside any gene match. CDR1 and CDR2 (MNHEY, SVGAGI) derive from the germline V gene. The CDR3 sequence holds 15 residues, the cysteine and phenylalanine included. The entry retains the CDR3 DNA only, 45 bases that are in frame from base 1. The source of the sample is a study of T cells after yellow fever vaccination (dated by TCRdb to between 2019 and 2020). Looking at the study overall: The SMART-Seq v4 Ultra Low Input RNA kit was used to prepare libraries from fractions with low cell numbers. To follow T-cell clones before and after primary and booster YFV17D yellow fever vaccination, bulk TCR alpha and beta repertoires were sequenced over time. Two healthy male donors, one aged 18 to 30 and one aged 30 to 40 years, were included in the cohort. Blood was drawn at multiple timepoints before and after primary and secondary immunization, with bulk PBMC replicates and cell subsets isolated.

The sequencer was an Illumina NovaSeq 6000. Synthesis of TCR cDNA relied on 5'RACE template switching, a step that introduced a universal primer site along with unique molecular identifiers. cDNA synthesis was primed from both the TCR alpha and TCR beta constant segments. Library amplification involved two PCR steps, and the second step added sample barcodes and sequencing adapters. Libraries were sequenced on Illumina HiSeq 2500 (2x100 bp) or NovaSeq (2x150 bp). Under the source paper's analysis protocol: MIGEC was used to demultiplex reads and collapse the reads into UMI consensus sequences, and MiXCR was used for V(D)J alignment. Clonotypes responding to the vaccine were identified with edgeR on replicate PBMC samples, with the criteria of FDR below 0.01 and a log2 fold change above 5 up to day 15. Each bulk clonotype was labeled CD4 or CD8 based on which sequenced repertoire, CD4 or CD8, contained the clonotype at higher abundance. TCRdb itself trimmed the public reads at Q25 with fastp, ran MiXCR and retained productive beta chains. Rows with one shared CDR3 protein collapse into an entry with the most common genes and DNA. TCRdb, not the authors, supplied the V and J calls. The sample includes some 320,000 distinct CDR3 sequences, with approximately 4% observed a single time. The ten largest clones capture 19% of the sample.

Points the paper makes about the study in general: FACS-sorted repertoires could contain abundant contaminating clonotypes from the bulk population, so computational filtering was required. After the booster, most of the clones that had expanded following primary vaccination were detected again (96% of CD4 and around 87% of CD8), which suggests that memory was broadly maintained. Only a couple of donors were included in the study, so the extent to which the findings can be generalized is limited. The secondary T-cell response was weaker than the primary response but faster, peaking on day 5 instead of day 15. A small share of clonotypes was detected in both CD4 and CD8 compartments, with the overlap likely arising from convergent recombination.

The treatment or condition label for this specimen denotes: live attenuated yellow fever vaccine strain. At each blood-draw timepoint, two biological replicates of bulk PBMCs were obtained. A standard Ficoll-Paque protocol was used to isolate PBMCs from peripheral blood. TriZol was used to extract RNA from bulk PBMCs, CD4 and CD8 fractions, and dextramer-positive and dextramer-negative fractions. This TCR was sampled from a man in his late teens or twenties who received the YFV17D yellow fever vaccine. This sample comprised PBMCs, obtained 15 days after the yellow fever booster vaccination. The chain employs TRBV6-5 and TRBJ1-4; TRBD1 aligns with 7 central bases. The DNA sequence is TGTGCCAGCACCACCCTAGGGGGCCGAACTGAAAAACTGTTTTTT. Protein translation: CASTTLGGRTEKLFF.